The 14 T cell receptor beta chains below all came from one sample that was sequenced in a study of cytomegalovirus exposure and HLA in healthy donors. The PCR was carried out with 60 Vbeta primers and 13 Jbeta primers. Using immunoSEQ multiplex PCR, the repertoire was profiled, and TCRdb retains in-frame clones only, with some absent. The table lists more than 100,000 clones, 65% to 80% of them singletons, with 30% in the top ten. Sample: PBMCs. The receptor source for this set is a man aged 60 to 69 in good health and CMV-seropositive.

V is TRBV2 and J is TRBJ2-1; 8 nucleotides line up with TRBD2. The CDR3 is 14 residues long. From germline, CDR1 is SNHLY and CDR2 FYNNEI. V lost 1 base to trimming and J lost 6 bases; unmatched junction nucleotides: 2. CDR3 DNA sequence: TGTGCCAGCAGTGAAGGGACTAGCATCAATGAGCAGTTCTTC. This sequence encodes CASSEGTSINEQFF. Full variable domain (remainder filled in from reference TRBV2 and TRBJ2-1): EPEVTQTPSHQVTQMGQEVILRCVPISNHLYFYWYRQILGQKVEFLVSFYNNEISEKSEIFDDQFSVERPDGSNFTLKIRSTKLEDSAMYFCASSEGTSINEQFFGPGTRLTVL.

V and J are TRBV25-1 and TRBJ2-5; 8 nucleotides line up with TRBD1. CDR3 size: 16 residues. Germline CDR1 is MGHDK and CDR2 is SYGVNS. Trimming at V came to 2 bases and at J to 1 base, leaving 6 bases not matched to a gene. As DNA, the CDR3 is TGTGCCAGCAGTGAAAATGGACAGGGCCCCCAAGAGACCCAGTACTTC. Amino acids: CASSENGQGPQETQYF.

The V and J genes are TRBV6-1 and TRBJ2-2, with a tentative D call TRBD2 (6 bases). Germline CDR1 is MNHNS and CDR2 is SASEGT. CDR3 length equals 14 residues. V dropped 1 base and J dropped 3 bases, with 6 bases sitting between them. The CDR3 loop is CASSEGGDTGELFF. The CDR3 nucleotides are TGTGCCAGCAGTGAAGGGGGGGACACCGGGGAGCTGTTTTTT.

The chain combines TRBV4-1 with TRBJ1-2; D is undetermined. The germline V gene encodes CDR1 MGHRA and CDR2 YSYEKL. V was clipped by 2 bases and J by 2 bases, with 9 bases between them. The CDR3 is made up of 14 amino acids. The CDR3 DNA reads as TGCGCCAGCAGCCAACTCGGCGGAAACTATGGCTACACCTTC. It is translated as CASSQLGGNYGYTF.

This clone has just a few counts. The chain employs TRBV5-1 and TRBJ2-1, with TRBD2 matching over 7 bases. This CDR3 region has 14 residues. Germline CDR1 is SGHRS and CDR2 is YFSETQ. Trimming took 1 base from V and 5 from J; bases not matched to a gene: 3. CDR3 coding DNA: TGCGCCAGCAGCTTGCGACTAGCCCACAATGAGCAGTTCTTC. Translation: CASSLRLAHNEQFF.

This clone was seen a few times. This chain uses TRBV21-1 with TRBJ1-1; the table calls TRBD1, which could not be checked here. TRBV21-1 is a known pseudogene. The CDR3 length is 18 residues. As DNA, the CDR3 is TGTGCCAGCAGCAAAGTAGGGACAGGGGGCGATCTGGCCACTGAAGCTTTCTTT. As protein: CASSKVGTGGDLATEAFF.

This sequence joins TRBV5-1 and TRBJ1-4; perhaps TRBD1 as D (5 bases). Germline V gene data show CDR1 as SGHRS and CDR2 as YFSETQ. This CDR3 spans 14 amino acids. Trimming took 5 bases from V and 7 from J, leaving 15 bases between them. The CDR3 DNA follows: TGCGCCAGCAGACCGGGGGGAGGATTTGAAAAACTGTTTTTT. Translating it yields CASRPGGGFEKLFF.

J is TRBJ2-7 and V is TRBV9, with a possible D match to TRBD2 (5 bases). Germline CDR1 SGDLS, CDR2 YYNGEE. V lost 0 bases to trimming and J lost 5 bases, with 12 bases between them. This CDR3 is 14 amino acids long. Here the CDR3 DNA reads TGTGCCAGCAGCGTAGGGGTTTTTAGCGACGAGCAGTACTTC. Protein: CASSVGVFSDEQYF.

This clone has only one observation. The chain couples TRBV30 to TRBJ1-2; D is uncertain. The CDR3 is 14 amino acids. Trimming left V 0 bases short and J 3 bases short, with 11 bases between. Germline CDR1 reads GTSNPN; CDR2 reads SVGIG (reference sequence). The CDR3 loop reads CAWSVHRGDYGYTF. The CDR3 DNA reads TGTGCCTGGAGTGTACATCGAGGTGACTATGGCTACACCTTC.

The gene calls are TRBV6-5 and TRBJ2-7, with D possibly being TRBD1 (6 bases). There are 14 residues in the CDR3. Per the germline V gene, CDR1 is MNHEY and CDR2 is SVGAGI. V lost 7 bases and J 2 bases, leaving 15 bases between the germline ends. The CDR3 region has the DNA TGTGCCAGCATCTCGCCCACAGGGACCTACGAGCAGTACTTC. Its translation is CASISPTGTYEQYF.

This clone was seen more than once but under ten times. Here the CDR3 DNA reads TGTGCCAGTAGTATAGGGGGTCGGCTAGCGGATGAGACCCAGTACTTC. Protein product: CASSIGGRLADETQYF. The genes are TRBV19 and TRBJ2-5; 7 nucleotides line up with TRBD2. V lost 1 base and J lost 5; bases outside the gene matches: 10. The CDR3 has 16 amino acids. The germline gives CDR1 LNHDA, CDR2 SQIVND (reference sequence).

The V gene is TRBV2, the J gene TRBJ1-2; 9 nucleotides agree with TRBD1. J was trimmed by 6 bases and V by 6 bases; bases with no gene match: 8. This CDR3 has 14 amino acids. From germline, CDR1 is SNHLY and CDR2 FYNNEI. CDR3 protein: CASRAGTGWNGYTF. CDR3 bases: TGTGCCAGCAGGGCCGGGACAGGGTGGAATGGCTACACCTTC.

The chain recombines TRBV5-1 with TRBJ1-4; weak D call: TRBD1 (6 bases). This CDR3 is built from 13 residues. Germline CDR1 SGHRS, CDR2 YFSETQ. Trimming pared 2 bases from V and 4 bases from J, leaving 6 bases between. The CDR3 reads CASSLQGNEKLFF. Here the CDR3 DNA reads TGCGCCAGCAGCTTACAGGGTAATGAAAAACTGTTTTTT.

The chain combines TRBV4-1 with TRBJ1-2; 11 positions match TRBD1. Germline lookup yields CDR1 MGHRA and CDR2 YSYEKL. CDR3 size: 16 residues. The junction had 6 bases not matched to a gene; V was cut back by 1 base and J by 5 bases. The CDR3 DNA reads TGCGCCAGCAGCCAAGTTTCGGGACAGGGGGGGTATGGCTACACCTTC. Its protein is CASSQVSGQGGYGYTF.